The clone carrying this T cell receptor beta chain was picked up a small number of times. A second PCR, run for roughly 7 to 12 cycles, used a sample-barcoded 5' primer plus a J-beta primer mix. MiXCR, applied by TCRdb to the 5' RACE reads, yields one record per CDR3 protein. The sample gives 1.5 million or so distinct CDR3 sequences, 42% of which show up once; roughly 7.9% is in the top ten. This record belongs to a study of blood T cells in healthy people across ages. Sequenced: blood. The receptor was isolated from a woman younger than 30 in good health.

The CDR3 sequence is CASSEGLPSYEQYF. CDR3 nucleotides: TGCGCCAGCAGTGAGGGACTCCCCAGCTACGAGCAGTACTTC. The chain is built from TRBV10-1 and TRBJ2-7; tentative D call: TRBD2 (5 bases). CDR3 length: 14 residues. Trimming took 2 bases from V and 3 from J, leaving 11 bases between them. Germline CDR1 and CDR2: WNHNN and SYGVQD (reference sequence).